The next 32 T cell receptor beta chains were all read from a single sample in a study of radiotherapy plus CTLA-4 blockade in lung cancer. Assay used: immunoSEQ multiplex PCR; TCRdb lists only in-frame clones, some missing. The table has roughly 54,000 clones, 84% seen once. The sample consisted of peripheral blood, taken from a patient treated with radiotherapy plus ipilimumab. The receptor set was obtained from a human donor with non-small cell lung cancer whose response to radiotherapy plus ipilimumab could not be evaluated.

Here the CDR3 reads CASSLTGSHSPLHF. The CDR3 bases are TGTGCCAGCAGTTTGACCGGGAGTCACTCACCCCTCCACTTT. The chain employs TRBV28 and TRBJ1-6; D gene unclear. The V and J ends lost 3 bases and 10 bases respectively, with 13 bases between them. The CDR3 contains 14 residues. The germline gives CDR1 MDHEN, CDR2 SYDVKM.

This clone was seen a few times. The rearrangement joins TRBV4-1 to TRBJ1-1, with 11 bases fitting TRBD1. The V segment lost 2 bases and the J segment 0 bases; nucleotides outside the gene matches: 11. The CDR3 loop spans 19 amino acids. The germline V gene has CDR1 MGHRA and CDR2 YSYEKL. The CDR3 DNA reads TGCGCCAGCAGCCAAAGTTCGTTGGACAGGGGGCTACTGAACACTGAAGCTTTCTTT. Amino acid sequence: CASSQSSLDRGLLNTEAFF.

The DNA for the CDR3 is TGTGCCAGCAGCCAAGATCCCCCGGGCGAGCAGTACTTC. Translated, it gives CASSQDPPGEQYF. The chain uses TRBV4-2 and TRBJ2-7; D ambiguous. V was cut by 0 bases and J by 6 bases, with 9 bases left in between. CDR1 and CDR2 from the germline V gene are LGHNA and YNFKEQ. The CDR3 spans 13 residues.

The chain couples TRBV7-9 to TRBJ2-1; TRBD2 matches 9 bases. CDR1 SEHNR and CDR2 FQNEAQ come from the germline V gene (reference sequence). The CDR3 is made up of 16 amino acids. The J segment lost 7 bases and the V segment lost 2 bases, leaving 9 bases of the junction unmatched. The CDR3 is CASSLRWGLAANEQFF. The CDR3 region has the DNA TGTGCCAGCAGCTTAAGGTGGGGACTAGCTGCGAATGAGCAGTTCTTC.

A single count supports this clone. The V gene is TRBV6-1, the J gene TRBJ2-7, with 9 bases lining up with TRBD1. The V segment lost 3 bases and the J segment 1 base; nucleotides outside the gene matches: 4. Germline V gives CDR1 MNHNS, CDR2 SASEGT. The CDR3 covers 15 residues. In nucleotides, the CDR3 is TGTGCCAGCAGTGAGCGGGACAGGGCATCCTACGAGCAGTACTTC. This translates into CASSERDRASYEQYF.

The rearrangement joins TRBV10-3 to TRBJ2-1; D is undetermined. The CDR3 runs 13 residues. Trimming shortened V by 3 bases and J by 8 bases, and 11 bases separated the two germline ends. Germline lookup yields CDR1 ENHRY and CDR2 SYGVKD. The CDR3 sequence: CAISDSPTDEQFF. In nucleotides, the CDR3 is TGTGCCATCAGTGACTCCCCTACGGATGAGCAGTTCTTC.

This clone was seen a handful of times. The rearrangement uses TRBV19 and TRBJ1-1; the D is unclear. This CDR3 spans 12 amino acids. The germline gives CDR1 LNHDA, CDR2 SQIVND (reference sequence). Trimming cost V 8 bases and J 1 base, with 8 bases left between them. CDR3 sequence: CASGSGNTEAFF. The DNA of the CDR3 is TGTGCCAGTGGGTCAGGGAACACTGAAGCTTTCTTT. Looking up the rest from reference TRBV19 and TRBJ1-1 gives the full variable domain: DGGITQSPKYLFRKEGQNVTLSCEQNLNHDAMYWYRQDPGQGLRLIYYSQIVNDFQKGDIAEGYSVSREKKESFPLTVTSAQKNPTAFYLCASGSGNTEAFFGQGTRLTVV.

The genes are TRBV13 and TRBJ2-7; 9 bases agree with TRBD2. This CDR3 is built from 16 residues. Germline V gene lookup returns CDR1 PRHDT and CDR2 FYEKMQ (reference sequence). J lost 0 bases, V lost 0 bases, and 3 bases had no gene match. CDR3 residues: CASSLGLAGTSYEQYF. The CDR3 DNA reads as TGTGCCAGCAGCTTAGGACTAGCGGGTACCTCCTACGAGCAGTACTTC.

V is TRBV4-3 and J is TRBJ2-1; a possible D gene is TRBD2 (6 bases). The germline V gene encodes CDR1 LGHNA and CDR2 YSLEER. V lost 1 base and J 7 bases, leaving 17 bases between the germline ends. There are 16 residues in the CDR3. This CDR3 is CASSQVGPGAGNEQFF. DNA of the CDR3: TGCGCCAGCAGCCAAGTCGGACCGGGAGCGGGTAATGAGCAGTTCTTC.

J is TRBJ1-1 and V is TRBV28, with D hard to call. V lost 5 bases and J lost 5, with 6 bases in between. The CDR3 covers 11 residues. The V gene's germline CDR1 is MDHEN and CDR2 SYDVKM. CDR3 loop: CASSPRTEAFF. For the CDR3, the DNA is TGTGCCAGCAGTCCGAGGACTGAAGCTTTCTTT.

CDR3 DNA sequence: TGTGCCAGCAGCTCAACCGGGACTGGCTTCAATGAGCAGTTCTTC. As protein: CASSSTGTGFNEQFF. The chain combines TRBV7-9 with TRBJ2-1; TRBD2 might be the D (6 bases). Germline assignment: CDR1 SEHNR and CDR2 FQNEAQ (reference sequence). V was cut by 4 bases and J by 6 bases, with 16 bases left in between. This CDR3 region has 15 residues. The full variable domain, with the rest looked up from reference TRBV7-9 and TRBJ2-1, is DTGVSQNPRHKITKRGQNVTFRCDPISEHNRLYWYRQTLGQGPEFLTYFQNEAQLEKSRLLSDRFSAERPKGSFSTLEIQRTEQGDSAMYLCASSSTGTGFNEQFFGPGTRLTVL.

This clone was counted only a few times. The chain employs TRBV4-1 and TRBJ2-3; 7 bases are a match to TRBD2. The CDR3 contains 14 residues. Losses at the gene ends were 1 base for V and 3 bases for J; bases not matched to a gene: 1. Per the germline V gene, CDR1 is MGHRA and CDR2 is YSYEKL. In nucleotides, the CDR3 is TGCGCCAGCAGCCAAGCGGGAGGTACAGATACGCAGTATTTT. Protein product: CASSQAGGTDTQYF.

To note about this clone: Other DNA sequences from this sample encode an identical CDR3 as well. The chain carries TRBV6-5 and TRBJ2-2, with D possibly matching TRBD1 (5 bases). Per the germline V gene, CDR1 is MNHEY and CDR2 is SVGAGI. Trimming removed 5 bases at V and 4 bases at J, with 5 bases between. CDR3 size: 12 residues. The CDR3 loop is CASSQGTGELFF. CDR3 nucleotides: TGTGCCAGCAGTCAGGGCACCGGGGAGCTGTTTTTT.

J is TRBJ2-5 and V is TRBV15, with 8 bases that match TRBD1. The CDR3 extends over 15 amino acids. CDR1 and CDR2 from the germline V gene are LNHNV and YYDKDF (reference sequence). After removal of 1 base from V and 5 bases from J, the junction contained 6 bases not matched to a gene. CDR3: CATSRGQGAGETQYF. In DNA, the CDR3 is TGTGCCACCAGCAGAGGGCAGGGGGCTGGGGAGACCCAGTACTTC. The whole variable domain, remainder taken from reference TRBV15 and TRBJ2-5, is DAMVIQNPRYQVTQFGKPVTLSCSQTLNHNVMYWYQQKSSQAPKLLFHYYDKDFNNEADTPDNFQSRRPNTSFCFLDIRSPGLGDTAMYLCATSRGQGAGETQYFGPGTRLLVL.

V is TRBV19 and J is TRBJ2-1; 7 bases are a match to TRBD2. Unmatched junction bases numbered 14, after V lost 2 bases and J lost 7 bases. Germline values: CDR1 LNHDA, CDR2 SQIVND (reference sequence). CDR3 size: 17 residues. For the CDR3, the DNA is TGTGCCAGTAGTATAAAGGGGAGGGCCTTGACCCGGAATGAGCAGTTCTTC. Protein: CASSIKGRALTRNEQFF.

This chain links TRBV27 with TRBJ2-7; 12 bases line up with TRBD1. This CDR3 has 16 residues. Germline V gives CDR1 MNHEY, CDR2 SMNVEV (reference sequence). Trimming removed 5 bases from V and 5 bases from J; junction bases left unmatched: 10. The CDR3 sequence: CASSILRDRGPHEQYF. The CDR3 DNA reads as TGTGCCAGCAGTATCCTCCGGGACAGGGGGCCCCACGAGCAGTACTTC.

This clone was seen a single time. This CDR3 is CASSMGLAVSSYNEQFF. DNA of the CDR3: TGCGCCAGCAGCATGGGACTAGCGGTAAGCTCCTACAATGAGCAGTTCTTC. The chain couples TRBV4-3 to TRBJ2-1; 11 positions match TRBD2. V dropped 5 bases and J dropped 0; count of bases not matched to a gene: 6. Germline loops: CDR1 LGHNA, CDR2 YSLEER. This CDR3 contains 17 residues.

This clone was seen only once. The chain links TRBV28 to TRBJ2-7, with 10 bases fitting TRBD2. The CDR3 sequence is 18 residues long. V was pared by 3 bases and J by 1 base, with 12 bases of the junction left unmatched. CDR1 and CDR2 from the germline V gene are MDHEN and SYDVKM. The CDR3 protein is CASSFHPWEREGSYEQYF. In nucleotides, the CDR3 is TGTGCCAGCAGTTTCCACCCCTGGGAGCGGGAGGGATCCTACGAGCAGTACTTC.

The chain couples TRBV5-1 to TRBJ2-7; TRBD1 agrees at 8 bases. Germline V gene sequence: CDR1 SGHRS, CDR2 YFSETQ. This CDR3 region has 15 residues. With V trimmed by 4 bases and J by 3 bases, 9 bases remained unmatched. The CDR3 here is CASSISGTGHYEQYF. As DNA, the CDR3 is TGCGCCAGCAGCATTTCGGGGACAGGCCACTACGAGCAGTACTTC. The variable domain in full, with the rest retrieved from reference TRBV5-1 and TRBJ2-7, is KAGVTQTPRYLIKTRGQQVTLSCSPISGHRSVSWYQQTPGQGLQFLFEYFSETQRNKGNFPGRFSGRQFSNSRSEMNVSTLELGDSALYLCASSISGTGHYEQYFGPGTRLTVT.

This chain uses TRBV4-3 with TRBJ2-1; D perhaps matches TRBD1 (7 bases). The CDR3 is 16 residues long. Trimming took off 0 bases at V and 4 bases at J, with 13 bases between the two ends. Germline assignment: CDR1 LGHNA and CDR2 YSLEER. CDR3 nucleotide sequence: TGCGCCAGCAGCCAAGATCGGCAGGGGGGATACAATGAGCAGTTCTTC. Its translation is CASSQDRQGGYNEQFF.

V is TRBV19 and J is TRBJ2-2, with D tentatively TRBD2 (5 bases). The CDR3 contains 16 residues. Deletions cut 7 bases from V and 0 bases from J, with 15 bases between. CDR1 is LNHDA and CDR2 is SQIVND in the germline V gene (reference sequence). CDR3 protein: CASTTPWGANTGELFF. The CDR3 region has the DNA TGTGCCAGTACCACCCCTTGGGGAGCGAACACCGGGGAGCTGTTTTTT.

CDR3 bases: TGTGCCAGCAGTTTTCGGAGTGGTCCCTACGAGCAGTACTTC. Translation: CASSFRSGPYEQYF. V usage is TRBV27 and J usage is TRBJ2-7, with D unclear. The CDR3 sequence is 14 residues long. CDR1 and CDR2 from the germline V gene are MNHEY and SMNVEV (reference sequence). Trimming pared 3 bases from V and 2 bases from J, leaving 11 bases between.

The J gene is TRBJ1-4, the V gene TRBV6-5; the match to TRBD1 covers 11 bases. Trimming took 6 bases from V and 7 from J; bases not matched to a gene: 4. The CDR3 is 14 amino acids. The V gene's germline CDR1 is MNHEY and CDR2 SVGAGI. CDR3 in amino acids: CASRDRGRPEKLFF. The DNA of the CDR3 is TGTGCCAGCAGGGACAGGGGGCGCCCTGAAAAACTGTTTTTT.

The V gene is TRBV7-9, the J gene TRBJ1-2; 8 bases match TRBD1. Germline loops: CDR1 SEHNR, CDR2 FQNEAQ (reference sequence). Losses at the gene ends were 6 bases for V and 6 bases for J; bases not matched to a gene: 6. The CDR3 spans 13 residues. The CDR3 loop reads CASRETGGHGYTF. The DNA for the CDR3 is TGTGCCAGCAGGGAAACAGGGGGGCATGGCTACACCTTC.

The gene calls are TRBV11-2 and TRBJ1-1; 7 bases match TRBD1. CDR1 and CDR2 (germline): SGHAT, FQNNGV. The CDR3 is 14 amino acids. The J segment lost 1 base and the V segment lost 6 bases, leaving 5 bases of the junction unmatched. The CDR3 sequence is CASRKGGRNTEAFF. The DNA of the CDR3 is TGTGCCAGCAGGAAAGGGGGCCGGAACACTGAAGCTTTCTTT. Full variable domain (missing parts from reference TRBV11-2 and TRBJ1-1): EAGVAQSPRYKIIEKRQSVAFWCNPISGHATLYWYQQILGQGPKLLIQFQNNGVVDDSQLPKDRFSAERLKGVDSTLKIQPAKLEDSAVYLCASRKGGRNTEAFFGQGTRLTVV.

This clone is a singleton in its sample. J is TRBJ2-5 and V is TRBV28; 10 bases line up with TRBD1. In germline, CDR1 is MDHEN, CDR2 SYDVKM. The CDR3 extends over 16 amino acids. After removal of 8 bases from V and 1 base from J, the junction contained 10 bases not matched to a gene. DNA for the CDR3: TGTGCCAGCCGTAATGGACAGGGGGGGCCCCAAGAGACCCAGTACTTC. Translation: CASRNGQGGPQETQYF.

This clone was detected once. The chain employs TRBV29-1 and TRBJ2-2, with D maybe TRBD2 (5 bases). Per germline, CDR1 SQVTM and CDR2 ANQGSEA. Trimming pared 3 bases from V and 4 bases from J, leaving 6 bases between. The CDR3 is 12 residues long. The CDR3 sequence is CSVEGSTGELFF. The CDR3 bases are TGCAGCGTTGAGGGGAGCACCGGGGAGCTGTTTTTT.

This clone has just a few counts. The V call is TRBV7-3, the J call TRBJ2-1; the match to TRBD2 covers 7 bases. The V segment lost 5 bases and the J segment 9 bases; nucleotides outside the gene matches: 7. This CDR3 is built from 13 residues. The germline CDR1 and CDR2 sequences are SGHTA and FQGTGA. CDR3 coding DNA: TGTGCCAGCAGCCCCGGACTAGTCCGTGAGCAGTTCTTC. This codes for CASSPGLVREQFF. Looking up the rest from reference TRBV7-3 and TRBJ2-1 gives the full variable domain: GAGVSQTPSNKVTEKGKYVELRCDPISGHTALYWYRQSLGQGPEFLIYFQGTGAADDSGLPNDRFFAVRPEGSVSTLKIQRTERGDSAVYLCASSPGLVREQFFGPGTRLTVL.

This chain uses TRBV2 with TRBJ2-5; D may be TRBD1 (6 bases). The germline V and J ends were trimmed by 4 bases and 4 bases, with 13 bases remaining between them. Germline CDR1 reads SNHLY; CDR2 reads FYNNEI. The length of the CDR3 is 14 residues. CDR3 sequence (DNA): TGTGCCAGCAGTGTACAGGGAAGTTCAGAGACCCAGTACTTC. Translated: CASSVQGSSETQYF.

V is TRBV28 and J is TRBJ2-7; 13 bases are a match to TRBD2. CDR3 length: 14 residues. Germline-derived CDR1 and CDR2 are MDHEN and SYDVKM. V lost 6 bases to trimming and J lost 6 bases; unmatched junction nucleotides: 5. CDR3 nucleotide sequence: TGTGCCAGCAGCCAAACTAGCGGGAGGGGCGAGCAGTACTTC. It specifies CASSQTSGRGEQYF.

The chain employs TRBV7-2 and TRBJ2-3, with TRBD2 identical over 9 bases. Germline lookup yields CDR1 SGHTA and CDR2 FQGNSA. The CDR3 is 15 residues long. V shed 5 bases and J 4 bases; nucleotides not matched to a gene: 7. In nucleotides, the CDR3 is TGTGCCAGCAGCCTCCAGCTAGCGGGACCAGATACGCAGTATTTT. It encodes CASSLQLAGPDTQYF.

The rearrangement links TRBV4-1 to TRBJ1-2; D is perhaps TRBD1 (6 bases). Trimming pared 0 bases from V and 3 bases from J, leaving 11 bases between. In germline, CDR1 is MGHRA, CDR2 YSYEKL. The CDR3 has 15 amino acids. For the CDR3, the DNA is TGCGCCAGCAGCCAAGACCAGGACAGAGACTATGGCTACACCTTC. This gives the protein CASSQDQDRDYGYTF.